Listed below are T cell receptor beta chains from one sample, sequenced in a study of T-cell reconstitution after alpha-beta-depleted transplantation in children. TCRdb reanalysed the PCR reads using MiXCR and keeps one entry per CDR3 protein. Of over 300,000 distinct CDR3 sequences detected, about a tenth appear once; the ten largest clones hold more than 2%. The specimen comprised PBMCs from the stem cell graft donor, sampled from the stem cell graft. Receptors originate from a human donor who donated a stem cell graft to a child with acute lymphoblastic leukemia. The conserved cysteine and the conserved F or W are not part of the CDR3 here. Fields, in order: J gene, CDR3 length, V gene, CDR3 protein.

>TRBJ2-7|12|TRBV4-1
ASSSGQVDYEQY
>TRBJ2-7|12|TRBV12-3/TRBV12-4
ASSLGQELYEQY
>TRBJ1-5|12|TRBV9
ASSGGYSNQPQH
>TRBJ2-1|9|TRBV12-3/TRBV12-4
ASRGGVEQF
>TRBJ1-6|14|TRBV20-1
SARDYLVEYNSPLH
>TRBJ2-2|11|TRBV4-1
ASSQPPGGELF
>TRBJ2-1|12|TRBV7-9
AGKRANQNNEQF
>TRBJ2-5|11|TRBV5-1
ASSSYLQETQY
>TRBJ2-7|14|TRBV12-3/TRBV12-4
ASSLGRSGSKGEQY
>TRBJ2-2|15|TRBV4-3
ASSQDGGGSGTGELF